The T cell receptor (beta chain) described here comes from a study of human T cells and chemical hapten exposure. Across the whole study: Once 0.01% DPC had been applied to the upper back by patch test, readings were taken at 6 days. The study, taken as a whole, reports: PT1 expanded TCR numbers tracked positively with patch test score.

Time point meaning: patch test 1, 2 weeks after DPC sensitization. Regarding treatment: therapeutic diphenylcyclopropenone sensitization with weekly scalp DPC. To note about this clonotype: The antigen remains unidentified.

In TCRdb, the RACE reads were re-called with MiXCR into one record per CDR3 protein. Counted here are tens of thousands of distinct CDR3 sequences, 10% to 13% occurring once; the ten biggest clones make up 2% to 2.5%. The TCR was taken from a man aged 40-50 years with alopecia areata. Some clones in this sample may be carry-over from other donors' samples. Sequenced here: whole blood, sampled in connection with sensitization to the hapten diphenylcyclopropenone (DPC).

CDR3: CASNGGRDLTDTQYF. The CDR3 DNA sequence: TGTGCCAGCAACGGCGGGAGGGATCTCACAGATACGCAGTATTTT. The chain has TRBV6-2 or TRBV6-3 and TRBJ2-3; 9 nucleotides line up with TRBD2. The CDR3 loop spans 15 amino acids. Germline lookup yields CDR1 MNHEY and CDR2 SVGEGT. Trimming took 7 bases from V and 2 from J; bases not matched to a gene: 7.